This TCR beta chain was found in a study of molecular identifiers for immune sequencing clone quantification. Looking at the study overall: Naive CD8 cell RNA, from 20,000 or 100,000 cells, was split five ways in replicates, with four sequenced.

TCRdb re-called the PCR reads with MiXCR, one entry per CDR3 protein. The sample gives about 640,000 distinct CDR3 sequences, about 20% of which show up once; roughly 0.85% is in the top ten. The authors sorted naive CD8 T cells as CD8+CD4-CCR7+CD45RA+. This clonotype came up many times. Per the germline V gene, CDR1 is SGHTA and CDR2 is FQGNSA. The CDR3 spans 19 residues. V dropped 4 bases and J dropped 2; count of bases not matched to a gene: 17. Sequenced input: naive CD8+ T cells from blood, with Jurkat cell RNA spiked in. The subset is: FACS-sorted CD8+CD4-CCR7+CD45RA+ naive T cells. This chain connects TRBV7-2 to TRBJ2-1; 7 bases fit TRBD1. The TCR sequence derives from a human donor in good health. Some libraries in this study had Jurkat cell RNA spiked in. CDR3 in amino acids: CASSSSRGQAESPYNEQFF. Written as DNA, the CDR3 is TGTGCCAGCAGCTCCTCTAGGGGGCAGGCGGAGTCCCCCTACAATGAGCAGTTCTTC.